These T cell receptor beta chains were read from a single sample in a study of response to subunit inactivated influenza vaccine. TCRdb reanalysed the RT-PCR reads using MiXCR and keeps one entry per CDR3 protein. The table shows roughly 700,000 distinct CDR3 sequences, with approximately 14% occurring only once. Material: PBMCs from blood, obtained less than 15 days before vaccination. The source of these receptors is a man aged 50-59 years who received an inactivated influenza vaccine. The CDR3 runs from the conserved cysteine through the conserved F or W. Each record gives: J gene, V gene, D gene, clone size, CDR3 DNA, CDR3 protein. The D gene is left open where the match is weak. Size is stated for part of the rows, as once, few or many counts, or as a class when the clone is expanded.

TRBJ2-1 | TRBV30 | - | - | TGTGCCTGGAGGCGGGACAGCCTCAATGAGCAGTTCTTC | CAWRRDSLNEQFF
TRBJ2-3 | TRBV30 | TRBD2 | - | TGTGCCTGGAGTGCCGGTAGCGGGAGTAGAGATACGCAGTATTTT | CAWSAGSGSRDTQYF
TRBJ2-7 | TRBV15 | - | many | TGTGCCACCAGCAGAGATTATAGCCGCTCCTACGAGCAGTACTTC | CATSRDYSRSYEQYF
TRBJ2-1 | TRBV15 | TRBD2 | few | TGTGCCACCAGCAGAGCCTTTACCGGGACTAGTGCCGATGAGCAGTTCTTC | CATSRAFTGTSADEQFF
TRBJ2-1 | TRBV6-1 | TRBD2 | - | TGTGCCACCTATTTAGCGGGGGGCTACAATGAGCAGTTCTTC | CATYLAGGYNEQFF
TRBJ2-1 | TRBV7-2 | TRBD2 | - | TGTGCCAGCAGCCCCCTAGGGACTAGCGGGGCCTACAATGAGCAGTTCTTC | CASSPLGTSGAYNEQFF
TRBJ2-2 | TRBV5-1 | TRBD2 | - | TGCGCCAGCAGCCTCGGGACTAGCGTTCACGGGGAGCTGTTTTTT | CASSLGTSVHGELFF
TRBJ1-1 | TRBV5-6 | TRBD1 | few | TGTGCCAGCAGCTTCGAGACAGGGAGGCCTGAAGCTTTCTTT | CASSFETGRPEAFF
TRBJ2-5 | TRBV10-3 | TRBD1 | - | TGTGCCATCAGTCCGGGACAGGGGCAAGAGACCCAGTACTTC | CAISPGQGQETQYF
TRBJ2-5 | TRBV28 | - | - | TGTGCCAGCAGTCCTACAGGGAATCGAGAGACCCAGTACTTC | CASSPTGNRETQYF
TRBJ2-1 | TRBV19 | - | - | TGTGCCAGTCTGAATTCTTCCTACAATGAGCAGTTCTTC | CASLNSSYNEQFF
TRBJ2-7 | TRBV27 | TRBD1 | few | TGTGCCAGCAGTTTCCTTCCTCCTACGACAGGGCAATACGAGCAGTACTTC | CASSFLPPTTGQYEQYF
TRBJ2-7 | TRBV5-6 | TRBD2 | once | TGTGCCATCGGCCTCGGGGGGTCCCCCTACGAGCAGTACTTC | CAIGLGGSPYEQYF
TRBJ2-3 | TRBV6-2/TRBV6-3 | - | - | TGTGCCAGCAGTTGGGGAGCGTCAAGATTCACAGATACGCAGTATTTT | CASSWGASRFTDTQYF
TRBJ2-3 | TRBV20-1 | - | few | TGCAGTGCTAGCCCAGTCTACCTGAGGGATACGCAGTATTTT | CSASPVYLRDTQYF
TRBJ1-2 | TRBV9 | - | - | TGTGCCAGCAGCGCAGGGTGGAAGGCCAACTATGGCTACACCTTC | CASSAGWKANYGYTF
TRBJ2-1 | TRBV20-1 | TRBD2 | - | TGCAGTGCTAGAGATCTTCGGCGTAGCGGGGCCACCAGCTCCTACAATGAGCAGTTCTTC | CSARDLRRSGATSSYNEQFF
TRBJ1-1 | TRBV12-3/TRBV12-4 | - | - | TGTGCCAGCAGGCAGGGGCCACCCACCGAAGCTTTCTTT | CASRQGPPTEAFF
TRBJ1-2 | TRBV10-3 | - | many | TGTGCCACAGGAGGTGGTGGCTACACCTTC | CATGGGGYTF
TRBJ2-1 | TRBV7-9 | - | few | TGTGCCAGCAGCTTAGTCCGGGCGGTCAATGAGCAGTTCTTC | CASSLVRAVNEQFF
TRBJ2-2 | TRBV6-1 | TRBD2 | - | TGTGCCAGCGGGACTAGCGGGAAGATCGGGGAGCTGTTTTTT | CASGTSGKIGELFF
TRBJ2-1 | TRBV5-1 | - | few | TGCGCCAGCAGCGTACCTCTCGCAGACGAGCAGTTCTTC | CASSVPLADEQFF
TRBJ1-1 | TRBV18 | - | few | TGTGCCAGCTCACCAACACGGGGCAACACTGAAGCTTTCTTT | CASSPTRGNTEAFF
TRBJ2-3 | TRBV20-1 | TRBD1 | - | TGCAGTGCGTACCGGGACAGGGGTACAGATACGCAGTATTTT | CSAYRDRGTDTQYF
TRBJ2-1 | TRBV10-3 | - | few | TGTGCCATCGGTGACAATGAGCAGTTCTTC | CAIGDNEQFF
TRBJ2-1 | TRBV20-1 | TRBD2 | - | TGCAGTGCTAGGGGCGGGAGTGGGGGTGAGCAGTTCTTC | CSARGGSGGEQFF
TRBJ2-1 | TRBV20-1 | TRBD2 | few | TGCAGTGCTAGGGGCCCTAGCGGGAGATCCTACAATGAGCAGTTCTTC | CSARGPSGRSYNEQFF
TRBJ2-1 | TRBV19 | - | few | TGTGCCAGTAGTCCGCACCAGGGGGAGCAGTTCTTC | CASSPHQGEQFF
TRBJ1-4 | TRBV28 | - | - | TGTGCCAGCAGTTGGTGGGCCTCCAATGAAAAACTGTTTTTT | CASSWWASNEKLFF
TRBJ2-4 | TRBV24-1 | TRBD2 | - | TGTGCCACCAGTGATAGCGGGAGGGGAGCCAAAAACATTCAGTACTTC | CATSDSGRGAKNIQYF
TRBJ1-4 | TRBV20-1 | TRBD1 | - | TGCAGTGCTACAAGACAGGGGGCGCAGACTAATGAAAAACTGTTTTTT | CSATRQGAQTNEKLFF
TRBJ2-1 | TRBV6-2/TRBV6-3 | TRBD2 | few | TGTGCCAGCAGGGTCTGGCGGGAGAGCTCCTACAATGAGCAGTTCTTC | CASRVWRESSYNEQFF
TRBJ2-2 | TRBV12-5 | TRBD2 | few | TGTGCTAGTGGCAGTAGCGGGAGAGACACCGGGGAGCTGTTTTTT | CASGSSGRDTGELFF
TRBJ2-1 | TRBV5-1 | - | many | TGCGCCAGCAGCCGAGGGACGGCCTACAATGAGCAGTTCTTC | CASSRGTAYNEQFF
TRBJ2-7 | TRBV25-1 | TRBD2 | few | TGTGCCAGCAGTGATCCTAGCGGGGCCTACTACGAGCAGTACTTC | CASSDPSGAYYEQYF
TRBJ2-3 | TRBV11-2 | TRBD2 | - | TGTGCCAGCAGCGCCCGGAGGCGGGGGGATGGAGATACGCAGTATTTT | CASSARRRGDGDTQYF
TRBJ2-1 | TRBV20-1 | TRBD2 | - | TGCAGTGCAAAGAAGGCGGCGGGAGGGGACAATGAGCAGTTCTTC | CSAKKAAGGDNEQFF
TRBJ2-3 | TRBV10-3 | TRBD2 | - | TGTGCCACCCAAACGACTAGCGGGGCGGCAGATACGCAGTATTTT | CATQTTSGAADTQYF
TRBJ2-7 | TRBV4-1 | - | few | TGCGCCAGCAGCCAAGTTACCGGGGCCCGCTCCTACGAGCAGTACTTC | CASSQVTGARSYEQYF
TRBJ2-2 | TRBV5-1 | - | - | TGCGCCAGCAGCGGGACCTCGAACACCGGGGAGCTGTTTTTT | CASSGTSNTGELFF
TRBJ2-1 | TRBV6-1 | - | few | TGTGCCAGCAAGACAGCTAGCTCCTACAATGAGCAGTTCTTC | CASKTASSYNEQFF
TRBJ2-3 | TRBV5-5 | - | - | TGTGCCAGCAGCTTGGTGGGGACCGGGGGAGATACGCAGTATTTT | CASSLVGTGGDTQYF
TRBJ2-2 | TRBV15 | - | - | TGTGCCACCAGCTTCGGGACTCCTTACACCGGGGAGCTGTTTTTT | CATSFGTPYTGELFF
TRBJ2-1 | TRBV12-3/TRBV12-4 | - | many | TGTGCCAGCCTGCTTACTTACAATGAGCAGTTCTTC | CASLLTYNEQFF
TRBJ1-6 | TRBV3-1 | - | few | TGTGCCAGCAGCCAAGATCGATGGACGGGGACCTATAATTCACCCCTCCACTTT | CASSQDRWTGTYNSPLHF
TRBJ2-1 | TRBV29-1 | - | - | TGCAGCGGTTCTCGCGCAACCTACAATGAGCAGTTCTTC | CSGSRATYNEQFF
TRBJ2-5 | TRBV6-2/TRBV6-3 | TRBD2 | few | TGTGCCAGCAGCCACGGGAGTGTAGCGGGAGTATACCAAGAGACCCAGTACTTC | CASSHGSVAGVYQETQYF
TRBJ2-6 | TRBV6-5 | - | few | TGTGCCAGCAGTTACTCGTATCCCTCGGGGTCTGGGGCCAACGTCCTGACTTTC | CASSYSYPSGSGANVLTF
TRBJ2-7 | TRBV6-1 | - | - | TGTGCCAGCGGGAGTGGGGCTTGGGTAGAGGAGCAGTACTTC | CASGSGAWVEEQYF
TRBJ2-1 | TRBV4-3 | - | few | TGCGCCAGCAGCCAAGATCCATGGGGCCTCTATGAGCAGTTCTTC | CASSQDPWGLYEQFF
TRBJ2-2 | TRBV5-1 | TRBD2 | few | TGCGCCAGCAGCTCACCAATAGCGGGAGACCACCTTAACACCGGGGAGCTGTTTTTT | CASSSPIAGDHLNTGELFF
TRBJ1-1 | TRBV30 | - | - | TGTGCCTTGGACCGGGAGGCCACTGAAGCTTTCTTT | CALDREATEAFF
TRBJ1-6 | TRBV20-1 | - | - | TGCAGTGCCCCGGGACTCGGGAATTCACCCCTCCACTTT | CSAPGLGNSPLHF
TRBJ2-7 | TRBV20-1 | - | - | TGCAGTGCTATTGGCTTTCTCTCCTACGAGCAGTACTTC | CSAIGFLSYEQYF
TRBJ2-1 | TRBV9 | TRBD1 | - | TGTGCCAGCAGCAAGTGGGGACAGGAGAACAATGAGCAGTTCTTC | CASSKWGQENNEQFF
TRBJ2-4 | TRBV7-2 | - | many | TGTGCCAGCAGCCCTCCCCTGGGGCTAGCCAAAAACATTCAGTACTTC | CASSPPLGLAKNIQYF
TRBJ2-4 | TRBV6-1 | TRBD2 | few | TGTGCCAGCAGTCAACCGGGACTAGCGGGAGCCAAAAACATTCAGTACTTC | CASSQPGLAGAKNIQYF
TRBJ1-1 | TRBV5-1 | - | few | TGCGCCAGCAGCTTGGATCCAGCCATTAACACTGAAGCTTTCTTT | CASSLDPAINTEAFF
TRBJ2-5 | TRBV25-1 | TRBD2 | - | TGTGCCAGCAGTGACCTCCATCGACTAGCGACTCAAGAGACCCAGTACTTC | CASSDLHRLATQETQYF